This entry is about one T cell receptor beta chain. Its matching antigen is unknown. This sample is drawn from a study of vaccination and CD4 T cells after COVID-19. The treatment here: roughly 11-day PBMC culture with coronavirus spike peptide pools or control peptides (ViraFEST assay). V lost 3 bases to trimming and J lost 6 bases, with 11 bases between them. The CDR3 has 13 residues. Sequenced with the Oncomine TCR Beta short-read assay was DNA taken from cultured CD4+ T cells. Investigators isolated genomic DNA from cultured CD4+ T cells. MiXCR, applied by TCRdb to the PCR reads, yields one record per CDR3 protein. This table has around 19,000 distinct CDR3 sequences, 45% to 70% appearing once.

This sequence joins TRBV12-3 or TRBV12-4 and TRBJ2-5; tentatively, D is TRBD1 or TRBD2 (5 bases each). This TCR was recovered from a human donor who had recovered from COVID-19. Sequences were obtained from CD4+ T cells from blood, cultured in vitro. CDR3 region: CASSLPGTQTQYF. The CDR3 nucleotides read TGTGCCAGCAGTTTGCCAGGGACGCAGACCCAGTACTTC.